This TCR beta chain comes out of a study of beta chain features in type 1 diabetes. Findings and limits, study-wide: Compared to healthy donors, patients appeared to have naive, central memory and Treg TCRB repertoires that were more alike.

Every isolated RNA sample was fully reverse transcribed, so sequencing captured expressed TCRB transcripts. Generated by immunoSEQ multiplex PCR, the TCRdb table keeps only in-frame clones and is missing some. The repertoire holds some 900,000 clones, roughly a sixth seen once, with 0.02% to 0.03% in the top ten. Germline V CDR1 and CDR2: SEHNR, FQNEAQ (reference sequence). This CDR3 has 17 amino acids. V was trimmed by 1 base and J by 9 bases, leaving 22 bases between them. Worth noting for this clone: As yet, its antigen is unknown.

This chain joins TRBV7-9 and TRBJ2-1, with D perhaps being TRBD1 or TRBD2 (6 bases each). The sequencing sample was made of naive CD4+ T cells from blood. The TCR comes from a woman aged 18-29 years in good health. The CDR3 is CASSLGGGQTTLGEQFF. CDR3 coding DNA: TGTGCCAGCAGCTTAGGGGGAGGACAGACTACCTTAGGTGAGCAGTTCTTC.